A selection of T cell receptor beta chains follows, all from one sample in a study of blood T cell repertoires in COVID-19. Assay used: immunoSEQ multiplex PCR; TCRdb lists only in-frame clones, some missing. The data show 200,000 to 250,000 clones, around 90% seen once. The sequenced sample was peripheral blood. Receptors originate from a man aged 25 to 45 with COVID-19, enrolled during active disease. Each CDR3 is given with its conserved first and last residue. A D gene is named only where the DNA matches it firmly. A row's size may be missing; if present it is once, few, many or a size class.

clone size: NA; J gene: TRBJ2-3; D gene: NA; V gene: TRBV5-4; CDR3 DNA: TGTGCCAGCAGCCCCAGAAGTTACACAGATACGCAGTATTTT; CDR3 protein: CASSPRSYTDTQYF
clone size: NA; J gene: TRBJ2-7; D gene: TRBD1; V gene: TRBV5-1; CDR3 DNA: TGCGCCAGCAGCTTGGTGGCCAGGGGGCAGGACGAGCAGTACTTC; CDR3 protein: CASSLVARGQDEQYF
clone size: NA; J gene: TRBJ2-7; D gene: NA; V gene: TRBV12-3/TRBV12-4; CDR3 DNA: TGTGCCAGCAGTTTGGACTCCGTCTACGAGCAGTACTTC; CDR3 protein: CASSLDSVYEQYF
clone size: NA; J gene: TRBJ1-2; D gene: TRBD1; V gene: TRBV5-3; CDR3 DNA: TGTGCCAGAAGCTCGAAAACCGGGACAGGGGTGAATAACTATGGCTACACCTTC; CDR3 protein: CARSSKTGTGVNNYGYTF
clone size: NA; J gene: TRBJ1-5; D gene: NA; V gene: TRBV11-2; CDR3 DNA: TGTGCCAGCAGCTTACTTGGGGGGGGCGGGTATCAGCCCCAGCATTTT; CDR3 protein: CASSLLGGGGYQPQHF
clone size: NA; J gene: TRBJ2-1; D gene: NA; V gene: TRBV9; CDR3 DNA: TGTGCCAGCAGCTCGAATGAGCAGTTCTTC; CDR3 protein: CASSSNEQFF
clone size: NA; J gene: TRBJ1-4; D gene: NA; V gene: TRBV4-1; CDR3 DNA: TGCGCCAGCAGCCAAGATCGGGACAACCATTTTGCAACTAATGAAAAACTGTTTTTT; CDR3 protein: CASSQDRDNHFATNEKLFF
clone size: NA; J gene: TRBJ2-7; D gene: TRBD1; V gene: TRBV7-9; CDR3 DNA: TGTGCCAGCAGCTCACGGGACAGGGGGGTGTGGGAGCAGTACTTC; CDR3 protein: CASSSRDRGVWEQYF
clone size: NA; J gene: TRBJ1-4; D gene: TRBD1; V gene: TRBV2; CDR3 DNA: TGTGCCAGCTCCCAGGGGGCGAGGGAAAAACTGTTTTTT; CDR3 protein: CASSQGAREKLFF
clone size: NA; J gene: TRBJ2-7; D gene: TRBD1; V gene: TRBV19; CDR3 DNA: TGTGCCAGTAGTATAGGGGGGACAGCGGTTCACGAGCAGTACTTC; CDR3 protein: CASSIGGTAVHEQYF
clone size: NA; J gene: TRBJ2-2; D gene: TRBD1; V gene: TRBV5-5; CDR3 DNA: TGTGCCAGCAGCTTGATCGGGACAGCGAACACCGGGGAGCTGTTTTTT; CDR3 protein: CASSLIGTANTGELFF
clone size: NA; J gene: TRBJ2-5; D gene: NA; V gene: TRBV6-1; CDR3 DNA: TGTGCCAGCAGTGATCGGGGGGCAGAGACCCAGTACTTC; CDR3 protein: CASSDRGAETQYF
clone size: NA; J gene: TRBJ2-5; D gene: NA; V gene: TRBV9; CDR3 DNA: TGTGCCAGCAGCGTAGGGGCAGGGGCCGAGGGGGAGACCCAGTACTTC; CDR3 protein: CASSVGAGAEGETQYF
clone size: NA; J gene: TRBJ2-7; D gene: NA; V gene: TRBV6-5; CDR3 DNA: TGTGCCAGCAGCAAGGGACTCAAGGGGCGGGAGCAGTACTTC; CDR3 protein: CASSKGLKGREQYF
clone size: NA; J gene: TRBJ1-6; D gene: NA; V gene: TRBV28; CDR3 DNA: TGTGCCAGCGGGCTTACGGGACTTGTTCAATCACCCCTCCACTTT; CDR3 protein: CASGLTGLVQSPLHF
clone size: NA; J gene: TRBJ2-4; D gene: TRBD1; V gene: TRBV7-2; CDR3 DNA: TGTGCCAGCAGCTCGAGCCACGGACAGGGGGCAAAGGAAAACATTCAGTACTTC; CDR3 protein: CASSSSHGQGAKENIQYF
clone size: NA; J gene: TRBJ1-5; D gene: NA; V gene: TRBV7-9; CDR3 DNA: TGTGCCAGCAGCTATAGCCGGACCGGACAAGAGCCCCAGCATTTT; CDR3 protein: CASSYSRTGQEPQHF
clone size: once; J gene: TRBJ2-5; D gene: TRBD2; V gene: TRBV3-1/TRBV3-2; CDR3 DNA: TGTGCCAGCAGCCCAGAGCGGGGGACCAAGGAGACCCAGTACTTC; CDR3 protein: CASSPERGTKETQYF
clone size: NA; J gene: TRBJ2-3; D gene: TRBD2; V gene: TRBV15; CDR3 DNA: TGTGCCACCAGCAGTGGACTAGCGGGGGGTAGACGCACAGATACGCAGTATTTT; CDR3 protein: CATSSGLAGGRRTDTQYF
clone size: NA; J gene: TRBJ1-1; D gene: TRBD1; V gene: TRBV6-5; CDR3 DNA: TGTGCCAGCAGACCCTCGGACAGGGGCGCTGAAGCTTTCTTT; CDR3 protein: CASRPSDRGAEAFF
clone size: NA; J gene: TRBJ1-3; D gene: NA; V gene: TRBV24-1; CDR3 DNA: TGTGCCACCGAGCTCGATATCTCTGGAAACACCATATATTTT; CDR3 protein: CATELDISGNTIYF
clone size: NA; J gene: TRBJ2-7; D gene: NA; V gene: TRBV30; CDR3 DNA: TGTGCCTGGAGGCGGACAACATACTCCTACGAGCAGTACTTC; CDR3 protein: CAWRRTTYSYEQYF
clone size: NA; J gene: TRBJ1-1; D gene: NA; V gene: TRBV5-6; CDR3 DNA: TGTGCCAGCAGCTTAGGGGGGGGCACTGAAGCTTTCTTT; CDR3 protein: CASSLGGGTEAFF
clone size: NA; J gene: TRBJ2-3; D gene: NA; V gene: TRBV5-6; CDR3 DNA: TGTGCCAGCAGCGGACTAGAGGGGGGTGAGGATACGCAGTATTTT; CDR3 protein: CASSGLEGGEDTQYF
clone size: NA; J gene: TRBJ2-5; D gene: NA; V gene: TRBV7-7; CDR3 DNA: TGTGCCAGCAGCTTCTCCTGGGGCGGCCAAGAGACCCAGTACTTC; CDR3 protein: CASSFSWGGQETQYF
clone size: NA; J gene: TRBJ1-4; D gene: TRBD1; V gene: TRBV15; CDR3 DNA: TGTGCCACCAGCAGTGGGACAGAGAATGAAAAACTGTTTTTT; CDR3 protein: CATSSGTENEKLFF
clone size: NA; J gene: TRBJ2-1; D gene: TRBD2; V gene: TRBV11-2; CDR3 DNA: TGTGCCAGCAGCTTAGGAAATAGCGGGGGGGCCTACCACAATGAGCAGTTCTTC; CDR3 protein: CASSLGNSGGAYHNEQFF
clone size: NA; J gene: TRBJ2-5; D gene: NA; V gene: TRBV19; CDR3 DNA: TGTGCCAGTAGTATATGGGCGCAGACGGAGACCCAGTACTTC; CDR3 protein: CASSIWAQTETQYF
clone size: NA; J gene: TRBJ1-1; D gene: NA; V gene: TRBV19; CDR3 DNA: TGTGCCAGTAGTATAGGTCAGACACCTGAAGCTTTCTTT; CDR3 protein: CASSIGQTPEAFF
clone size: NA; J gene: TRBJ1-4; D gene: TRBD1; V gene: TRBV3-1/TRBV3-2; CDR3 DNA: TGTGCCAGCAGCTCTCCGGGACAGGGTAATGAAAAACTGTTTTTT; CDR3 protein: CASSSPGQGNEKLFF
clone size: few; J gene: TRBJ1-6; D gene: TRBD1; V gene: TRBV24-1; CDR3 DNA: TGTGCCACCCTCTGCGGGACAGGGAGAAATTCACCCCTCCACTTT; CDR3 protein: CATLCGTGRNSPLHF
clone size: NA; J gene: TRBJ1-1; D gene: TRBD1; V gene: TRBV19; CDR3 DNA: TGTGCCAGTAGCTATTACAGGGGGCCGGGCACTGAAGCTTTCTTT; CDR3 protein: CASSYYRGPGTEAFF
clone size: NA; J gene: TRBJ2-3; D gene: TRBD1; V gene: TRBV3-1/TRBV3-2; CDR3 DNA: TGTGCCAGCAGCCGGGACAGGGTGAGGACAGATACGCAGTATTTT; CDR3 protein: CASSRDRVRTDTQYF